This TCR beta chain was profiled in a study of T cells after posttransplantation cyclophosphamide (dated by TCRdb to between 2015 and 2016). Study-wide context: Using TRB sequencing, the study followed how the T cell repertoire reconstituted after myeloablative bone marrow transplantation in which posttransplantation cyclophosphamide served as GVHD prophylaxis. Antigen receptor sequencing covered samples from some 35 PTCy-treated patients and 16 of their related bone marrow donors. Blood from all 30 or so PTCy patients who had 1-year posttransplant specimens underwent TRB sequencing. In 3 patients, up to about 3 additional blood samples taken between 2 and 5.2 years after transplant also underwent TRB sequencing, as did pretransplant blood from a handful of patients. TRA and TRB clonality were tightly correlated in about 10 samples, so subsequent TCR analyses focused on TRB only. Public TRB sequences were queried against a database of over 3,500 sequences associated with responses to pathogens, tumor antigens, self-antigens and alloantigens.

Genomic DNA was the input for TRB sequencing, which was run either with the immunoSEQ assay at survey resolution or with the hsTCRB kit. As for the original processing: The immunoSEQ software handled initial read processing, and the LymphoSeq R package was used for repertoire analyses. Clonality was calculated as 1 minus normalized Shannon entropy, and the Gini coefficient was also calculated for each TRB dataset. Phenotypes of unsorted samples were inferred by mapping TRB sequences from sorted subsets of the recipient or donor onto the same recipient's unsorted samples. TCRdb mirrors the immuneACCESS table, restricted to in-frame sequences. Some clones are absent from its copies; in checked studies, under half trace to an unresolved V gene, and the reason for the others is unknown. The D gene and trimming were derived from the DNA, and the V and J assignments and clone size from that table. The sample records about 18,000 clones, around four fifths of which are singletons. In total, the top ten clones hold more than 8.5% of the sample.

On the day of marrow donation, related bone marrow donors gave peripheral blood samples. Mononuclear cells from peripheral blood and bone marrow were separated by Ficoll-Hypaque density centrifugation and then cryopreserved. Sorting of CD4+ and CD8+ T cells, including naive and memory subsets, was performed by FACS on a FACSAria II. On this clone itself: Its antigen target is currently unknown. No much larger clone exists at a distance of one base, and base qualities are not known.

The cysteine opens and the phenylalanine closes a CDR3 of 13 amino acids. The retained sequence is limited to the CDR3, 39 bases, with the frame set at the first base. In the germline V gene (reference sequence), CDR1 corresponds to SEHNR and CDR2 to FQNEAQ. Trimming takes 3 bases off V and 5 bases off J; junction bases not matched to a gene: 1. Paper-wide results and their limitations: Donor-recipient similarity was low at 1-2 months but increased during the first year, and donor CD8+ memory clones often dominated later blood repertoires. The TRB repertoires of T cells infiltrating skin or GI tract showed only limited overlap with the TRB repertoires of T cells in blood. Across over 40 patients, TRB clonality was highly associated with recipient CMV seropositivity and CMV reactivation, and diversity in PTCy patients was similar to diversity in CNI/methotrexate controls.

The V and J segments used are TRBV7-9 and TRBJ2-5; TRBD1 matches 9 bases in the middle. This receptor was taken from a man aged 25-40 years in good health and a related stem cell transplant donor. The sequencing sample was made of memory CD4+ T cells sorted from blood. The CDR3 sequence is CASSFGQGETQYF. The nucleotide sequence is given as TGTGCCAGCAGCTTTGGACAGGGGGAGACCCAGTACTTC.